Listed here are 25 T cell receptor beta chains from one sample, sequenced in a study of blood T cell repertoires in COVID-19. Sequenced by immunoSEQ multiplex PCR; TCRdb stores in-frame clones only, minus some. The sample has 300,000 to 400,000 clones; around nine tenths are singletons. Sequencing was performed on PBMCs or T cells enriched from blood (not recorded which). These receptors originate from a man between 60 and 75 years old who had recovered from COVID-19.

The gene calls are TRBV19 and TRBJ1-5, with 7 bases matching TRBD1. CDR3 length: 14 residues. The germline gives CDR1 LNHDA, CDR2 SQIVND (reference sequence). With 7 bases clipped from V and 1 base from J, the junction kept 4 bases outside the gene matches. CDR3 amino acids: CASMTTGSNQPQHF. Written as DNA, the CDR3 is TGTGCCAGTATGACGACAGGGAGCAATCAGCCCCAGCATTTT.

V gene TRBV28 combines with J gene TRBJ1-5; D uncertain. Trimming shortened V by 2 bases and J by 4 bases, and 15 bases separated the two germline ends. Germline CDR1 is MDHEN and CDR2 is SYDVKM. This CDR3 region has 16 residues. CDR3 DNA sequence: TGTGCCAGCAGTTTAAGGAAACTCTCAGGAAATCAGCCCCAGCATTTT. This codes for CASSLRKLSGNQPQHF.

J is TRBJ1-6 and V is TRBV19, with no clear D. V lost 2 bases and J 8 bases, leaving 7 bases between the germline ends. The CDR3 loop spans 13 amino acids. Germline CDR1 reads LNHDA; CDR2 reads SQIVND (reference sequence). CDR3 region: CASSINRDSPLHF. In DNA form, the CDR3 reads TGTGCCAGTAGTATAAACCGGGATTCACCCCTCCACTTT.

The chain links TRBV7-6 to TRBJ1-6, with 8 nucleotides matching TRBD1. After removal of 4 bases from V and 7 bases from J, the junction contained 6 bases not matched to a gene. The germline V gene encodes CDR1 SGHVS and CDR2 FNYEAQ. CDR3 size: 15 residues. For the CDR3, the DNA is TGTGCCAGCAGCTCAAGGGCAGGGGGCAATTCACCCCTCCACTTT. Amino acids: CASSSRAGGNSPLHF.

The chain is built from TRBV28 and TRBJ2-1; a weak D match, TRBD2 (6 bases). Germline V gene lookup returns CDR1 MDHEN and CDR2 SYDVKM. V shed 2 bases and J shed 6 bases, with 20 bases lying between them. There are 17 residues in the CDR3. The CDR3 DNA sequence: TGTGCCAGCAGTTTAGTCCCTGGGACTGGGACCTCCAATGAGCAGTTCTTC. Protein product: CASSLVPGTGTSNEQFF.

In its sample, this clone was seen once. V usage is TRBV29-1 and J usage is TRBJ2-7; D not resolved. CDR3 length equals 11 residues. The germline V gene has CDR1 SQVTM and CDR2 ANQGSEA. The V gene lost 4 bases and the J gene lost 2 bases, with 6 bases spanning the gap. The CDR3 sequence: CSVGEAYEQYF. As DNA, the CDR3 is TGCAGCGTTGGCGAAGCCTACGAGCAGTACTTC.

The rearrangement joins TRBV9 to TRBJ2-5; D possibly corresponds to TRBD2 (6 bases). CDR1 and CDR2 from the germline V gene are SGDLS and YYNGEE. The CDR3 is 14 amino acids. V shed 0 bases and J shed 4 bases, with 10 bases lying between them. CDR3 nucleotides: TGTGCCAGCAGCGTAGGTGGGACTCCAGAGACCCAGTACTTC. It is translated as CASSVGGTPETQYF.

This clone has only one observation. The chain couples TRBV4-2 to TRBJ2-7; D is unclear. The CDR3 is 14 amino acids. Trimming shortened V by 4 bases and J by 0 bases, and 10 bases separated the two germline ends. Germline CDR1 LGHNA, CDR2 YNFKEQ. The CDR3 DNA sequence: TGTGCCAGCAGCCGAGGCCTTACCTCCTACGAGCAGTACTTC. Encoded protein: CASSRGLTSYEQYF.

This chain's CDR3 is CASRGQGDFSGANVLTF. The CDR3 DNA is TGTGCCAGCAGGGGACAGGGGGACTTTTCGGGGGCCAACGTCCTGACTTTC. The chain carries TRBV28 and TRBJ2-6, with 11 bases matching TRBD1. The germline CDR1 and CDR2 sequences are MDHEN and SYDVKM. Trimming removed 6 bases from V and 4 bases from J; junction bases left unmatched: 8. CDR3 size: 17 residues.

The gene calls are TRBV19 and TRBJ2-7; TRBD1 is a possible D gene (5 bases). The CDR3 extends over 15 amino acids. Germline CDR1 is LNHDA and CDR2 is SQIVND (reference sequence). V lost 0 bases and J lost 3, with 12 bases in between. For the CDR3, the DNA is TGTGCCAGTAGTATAGAAGGGGCAACGATCTACGAGCAGTACTTC. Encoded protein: CASSIEGATIYEQYF.

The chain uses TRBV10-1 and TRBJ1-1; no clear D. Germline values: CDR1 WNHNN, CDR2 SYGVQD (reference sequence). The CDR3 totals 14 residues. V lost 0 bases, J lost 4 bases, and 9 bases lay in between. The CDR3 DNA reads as TGCGCCAGCAGTGAGTCGACACCGGTCACTGAAGCTTTCTTT. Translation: CASSESTPVTEAFF.

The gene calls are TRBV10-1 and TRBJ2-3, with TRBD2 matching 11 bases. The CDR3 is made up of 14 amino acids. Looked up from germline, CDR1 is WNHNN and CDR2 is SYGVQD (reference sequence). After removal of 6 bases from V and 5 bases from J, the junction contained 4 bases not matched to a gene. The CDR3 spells CASSPGLAGDTQYF. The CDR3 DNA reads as TGCGCCAGCAGCCCTGGACTAGCGGGAGATACGCAGTATTTT.

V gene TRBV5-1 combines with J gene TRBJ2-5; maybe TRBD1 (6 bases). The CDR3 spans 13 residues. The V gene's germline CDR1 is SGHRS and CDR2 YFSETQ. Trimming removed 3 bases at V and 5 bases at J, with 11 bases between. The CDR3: CASSSGQTETQYF. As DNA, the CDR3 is TGCGCCAGCAGCTCCGGACAGACTGAGACCCAGTACTTC.

The CDR3 DNA is TGTGCCAGCAGCCGAAAACTAGCTAGCACCGGGGAGCTGTTTTTT. Protein: CASSRKLASTGELFF. V and J are TRBV9 and TRBJ2-2; maybe TRBD2 (6 bases). Trimming left V 4 bases short and J 4 bases short, with 14 bases between. Germline CDR1 is SGDLS and CDR2 is YYNGEE. The CDR3 loop spans 15 amino acids.

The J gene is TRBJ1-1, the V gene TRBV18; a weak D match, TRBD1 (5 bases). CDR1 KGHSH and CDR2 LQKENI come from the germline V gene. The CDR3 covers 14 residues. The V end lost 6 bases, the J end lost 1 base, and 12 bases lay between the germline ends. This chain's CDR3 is CASSQGGWNTEAFF. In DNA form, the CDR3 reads TGTGCCAGCTCCCAGGGAGGCTGGAACACTGAAGCTTTCTTT.

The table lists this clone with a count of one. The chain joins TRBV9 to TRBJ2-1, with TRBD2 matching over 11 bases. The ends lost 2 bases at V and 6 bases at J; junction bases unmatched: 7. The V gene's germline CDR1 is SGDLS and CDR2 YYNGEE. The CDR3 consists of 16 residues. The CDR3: CASSVILAGGFNEQFF. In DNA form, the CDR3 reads TGTGCCAGCAGCGTCATTCTAGCGGGAGGTTTCAATGAGCAGTTCTTC.

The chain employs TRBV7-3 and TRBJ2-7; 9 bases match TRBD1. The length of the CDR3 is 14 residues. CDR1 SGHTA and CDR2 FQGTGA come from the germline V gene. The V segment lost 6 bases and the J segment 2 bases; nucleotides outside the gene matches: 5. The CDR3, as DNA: TGTGCCAGCAGTCCCGGGACAGGGCCCTACGAGCAGTACTTC. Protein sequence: CASSPGTGPYEQYF.

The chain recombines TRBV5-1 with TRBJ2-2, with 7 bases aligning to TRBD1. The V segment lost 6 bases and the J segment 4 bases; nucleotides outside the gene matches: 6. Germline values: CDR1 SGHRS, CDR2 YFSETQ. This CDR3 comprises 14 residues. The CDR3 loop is CASNYRGGTGELFF. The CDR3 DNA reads TGCGCCAGCAATTACAGGGGTGGCACCGGGGAGCTGTTTTTT.

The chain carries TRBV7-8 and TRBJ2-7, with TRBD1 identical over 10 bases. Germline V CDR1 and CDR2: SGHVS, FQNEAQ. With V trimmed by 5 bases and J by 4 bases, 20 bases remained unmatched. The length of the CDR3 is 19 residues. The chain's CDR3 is CASSPKTGGALGGSYEQYF. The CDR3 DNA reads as TGTGCCAGCAGCCCAAAGACAGGGGGCGCGCTGGGCGGGAGTTACGAGCAGTACTTC.

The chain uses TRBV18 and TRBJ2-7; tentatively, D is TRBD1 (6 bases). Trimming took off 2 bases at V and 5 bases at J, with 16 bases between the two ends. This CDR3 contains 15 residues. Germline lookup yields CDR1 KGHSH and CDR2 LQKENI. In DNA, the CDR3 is TGTGCCAGCTCACCAATGGGGGCAGGGGTTGACGAGCAGTACTTC. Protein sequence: CASSPMGAGVDEQYF. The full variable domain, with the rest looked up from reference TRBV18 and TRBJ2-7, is NAGVMQNPRHLVRRRGQEARLRCSPMKGHSHVYWYRQLPEEGLKFMVYLQKENIIDESGMPKERFSAEFPKEGPSILRIQQVVRGDSAAYFCASSPMGAGVDEQYFGPGTRLTVT.

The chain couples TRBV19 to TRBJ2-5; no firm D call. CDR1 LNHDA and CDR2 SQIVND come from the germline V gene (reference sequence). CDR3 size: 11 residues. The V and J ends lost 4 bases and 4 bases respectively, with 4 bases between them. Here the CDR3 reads CASSTGETQYF. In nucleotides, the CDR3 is TGTGCCAGTAGTACGGGAGAGACCCAGTACTTC.

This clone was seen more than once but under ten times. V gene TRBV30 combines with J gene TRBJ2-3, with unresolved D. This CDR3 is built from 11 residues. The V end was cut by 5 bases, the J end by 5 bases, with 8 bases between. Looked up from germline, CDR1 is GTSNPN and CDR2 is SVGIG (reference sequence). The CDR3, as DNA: TGTGCCTGGGGAATTCTAGATACGCAGTATTTT. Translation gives CAWGILDTQYF.

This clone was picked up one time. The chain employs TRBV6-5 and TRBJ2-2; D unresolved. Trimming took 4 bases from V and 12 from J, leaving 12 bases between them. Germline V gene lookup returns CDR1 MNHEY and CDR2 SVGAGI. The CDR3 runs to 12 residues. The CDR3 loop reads CASSSYNTKLFF. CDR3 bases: TGTGCCAGCAGTTCTTACAATACGAAGCTGTTTTTT.

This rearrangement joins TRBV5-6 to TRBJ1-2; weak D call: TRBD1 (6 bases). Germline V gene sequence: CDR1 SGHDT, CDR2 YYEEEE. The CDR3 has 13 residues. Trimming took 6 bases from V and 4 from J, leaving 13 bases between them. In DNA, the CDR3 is TGTGCCAGCAACCGACAGGCTCCCTATGGCTACACCTTC. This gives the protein CASNRQAPYGYTF.

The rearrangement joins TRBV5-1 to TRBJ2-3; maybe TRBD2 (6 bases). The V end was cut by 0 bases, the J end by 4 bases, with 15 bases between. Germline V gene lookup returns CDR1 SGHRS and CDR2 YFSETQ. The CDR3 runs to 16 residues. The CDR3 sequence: CASSLEGGPGPDTQYF. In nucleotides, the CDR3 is TGCGCCAGCAGCTTGGAAGGAGGGCCAGGGCCAGATACGCAGTATTTT.